This T cell receptor beta chain originates from a study of T cell repertoires in cytomegalovirus infection. Study-level information: Both recently identified HLA-C-restricted and well-studied HLA-B-restricted CMV epitopes were used in the study. Matching HLA type, along with CMV infection, was indicated by public TCR beta signatures. Study-wide findings and caveats: Summed frequency of public TCR beta families distinguished CMV carriers with the relevant HLA. Dominating the ex vivo response were TCR beta clonotypes that were CMV-specific and HLA-C-restricted.

MiXCR was run by TCRdb on the reads, yielding one entry per CDR3 protein. This sample has approximately 990,000 distinct CDR3 sequences, with roughly 30% found just once. As concerns this clonotype: Its antigen is still unknown.

This sample comprised cultured CD8+ T cells from PBMCs, obtained from culture after CMV antigen stimulation. The clonotype originates from a human donor in good health (CMV status not recorded). Some clones in this sample may be carry-over from other donors' samples.

CDR3 loop: CASSVDRAGGSYEQYF. CDR3 DNA: TGTGCCAGCAGTGTAGACCGAGCGGGGGGCTCCTACGAGCAGTACTTC. This rearrangement joins TRBV2 to TRBJ2-7; 9 positions agree with TRBD2. The V segment lost 4 bases and the J segment 0 bases; nucleotides outside the gene matches: 7. Germline CDR1 reads SNHLY; CDR2 reads FYNNEI. The CDR3 is made up of 16 amino acids.